This passage covers 29 T cell receptor beta chains from one sample sequenced in a study of T cell changes during pregnancy in multiple sclerosis. TCRdb's table, derived via immunoSEQ multiplex PCR, lists solely in-frame clones and lacks some. The table has 50,000 or so clones, around 94% seen once. The sample was CD4+ T cells from peripheral blood mononuclear cells, taken before pregnancy. The receptor set was obtained from a female donor with multiple sclerosis, enrolled in a pregnancy study.

V is TRBV14 and J is TRBJ1-2; 9 bases map to TRBD1. Trimming took 4 bases from V and 3 from J; bases not matched to a gene: 0. CDR1 and CDR2 (germline): SGHDN, FVKESK. This CDR3 region has 13 residues. CDR3: CASSRDRDYGYTF. Here the CDR3 DNA reads TGTGCCAGCAGCCGGGACAGGGACTATGGCTACACCTTC.

The J gene is TRBJ1-3, the V gene TRBV6-1; tentative D call: TRBD1 (6 bases). Germline assignment: CDR1 MNHNS and CDR2 SASEGT. The CDR3 covers 14 residues. V lost 8 bases and J lost 2, with 13 bases in between. The chain's CDR3 is CASGTGFAGNTIYF. DNA for the CDR3: TGTGCCAGCGGCACAGGGTTCGCTGGAAACACCATATATTTT.

This chain connects TRBV7-9 to TRBJ2-2; TRBD2 matches 8 bases. The germline V gene has CDR1 SEHNR and CDR2 FQNEAQ (reference sequence). The CDR3 totals 15 residues. Unmatched junction bases numbered 5, after V lost 5 bases and J lost 3 bases. The CDR3 spells CASSPRGVDTGELFF. As DNA, the CDR3 is TGTGCCAGCAGCCCGCGGGGGGTGGACACCGGGGAGCTGTTTTTT. Drawing the rest from reference TRBV7-9 and TRBJ2-2, the complete variable domain is DTGVSQNPRHKITKRGQNVTFRCDPISEHNRLYWYRQTLGQGPEFLTYFQNEAQLEKSRLLSDRFSAERPKGSFSTLEIQRTEQGDSAMYLCASSPRGVDTGELFFGEGSRLTVL.

This clone was seen a single time. The chain recombines TRBV5-1 with TRBJ2-6, with TRBD1 identical over 12 bases. The V and J ends lost 4 bases and 2 bases, in that order; junction bases with no gene match: 4. The V gene's germline CDR1 is SGHRS and CDR2 YFSETQ. The CDR3 is made up of 17 amino acids. The DNA for the CDR3 is TGCGCCAGCAGCCCCGGGACAGGGGGCCCTGGGGCCAACGTCCTGACTTTC. Protein product: CASSPGTGGPGANVLTF.

J is TRBJ2-7 and V is TRBV5-4, with D maybe TRBD2 (5 bases). CDR3 length: 14 residues. Trimming took off 5 bases at V and 6 bases at J, with 18 bases between the two ends. Germline CDR1 SGHNT, CDR2 YYREEE (reference sequence). CDR3 DNA: TGTGCCAGCAGTGACCGGCGGACGAGGGTCGAGCAGTACTTC. This translates into CASSDRRTRVEQYF.

The CDR3 region is CASNGRLGINTGELFF. CDR3 nucleotide sequence: TGTGCCAGTAACGGACGACTCGGGATCAACACCGGGGAGCTGTTTTTT. The chain couples TRBV19 to TRBJ2-2, with D maybe TRBD2 (5 bases). V lost 7 bases to trimming and J lost 2 bases, with 17 bases between them. The CDR3 loop spans 16 amino acids. The germline gives CDR1 LNHDA, CDR2 SQIVND (reference sequence).

This sequence joins TRBV7-9 and TRBJ1-1; D unresolved. From germline, CDR1 is SEHNR and CDR2 FQNEAQ (reference sequence). The CDR3 is made up of 12 amino acids. The ends were cut back, 2 bases at V and 6 bases at J, with 7 bases in the middle. CDR3 nucleotides: TGTGCCAGCAGCTTAACCCACTCTGAAGCTTTCTTT. It encodes CASSLTHSEAFF.

The chain has TRBV11-2 and TRBJ2-6; D gene unclear. CDR3 length: 16 amino acids. The germline gives CDR1 SGHAT, CDR2 FQNNGV. The V end was cut by 1 base, the J end by 1 base, with 8 bases between. The CDR3 DNA reads TGTGCCAGCAGCTTAGGAGTAGTTTCTGGGGCCAACGTCCTGACTTTC. Its protein product is CASSLGVVSGANVLTF. The full variable domain, in which reference TRBV11-2 and TRBJ2-6 provide the parts outside the CDR3, is EAGVAQSPRYKIIEKRQSVAFWCNPISGHATLYWYQQILGQGPKLLIQFQNNGVVDDSQLPKDRFSAERLKGVDSTLKIQPAKLEDSAVYLCASSLGVVSGANVLTFGAGSRLTVL.

J is TRBJ1-2 and V is TRBV5-1, with D perhaps TRBD1 (5 bases). Germline assignment: CDR1 SGHRS and CDR2 YFSETQ. V was cut by 6 bases and J by 2 bases, with 17 bases left in between. The CDR3 spans 15 residues. CDR3 sequence: CASNPRTGSNYGYTF. DNA for the CDR3: TGCGCCAGCAACCCAAGAACAGGCTCAAACTATGGCTACACCTTC.

A single count supports this clone. The chain joins TRBV28 to TRBJ1-5; maybe TRBD1 (6 bases). This CDR3 contains 15 residues. V shed 9 bases and J shed 3 bases, with 18 bases lying between them. Germline CDR1 is MDHEN and CDR2 is SYDVKM. CDR3 residues: CASLELQGYNQPQHF. Here the CDR3 DNA reads TGTGCCAGTTTAGAATTACAGGGTTACAATCAGCCCCAGCATTTT. Full variable domain (rest looked up from reference TRBV28 and TRBJ1-5): DVKVTQSSRYLVKRTGEKVFLECVQDMDHENMFWYRQDPGLGLRLIYFSYDVKMKEKGDIPEGYSVSREKKERFSLILESASTNQTSMYLCASLELQGYNQPQHFGDGTRLSIL.

There are a few counts of this clone. The genes are TRBV18 and TRBJ1-2; TRBD1 is a possible D gene (6 bases). Germline CDR1 is KGHSH and CDR2 is LQKENI. V dropped 5 bases and J dropped 2 bases, with 9 bases sitting between them. The CDR3 totals 13 residues. CDR3 sequence (DNA): TGTGCCAGCTCAGCAGGGGTGAACTATGGCTACACCTTC. Amino acids: CASSAGVNYGYTF.

This clone was counted once. V gene TRBV30 combines with J gene TRBJ1-1; possible D gene TRBD1, 5 bases. V was shortened by 3 bases and J by 10 bases, with 15 bases between the two germline ends. Per germline, CDR1 GTSNPN and CDR2 SVGIG (reference sequence). This CDR3 has 12 amino acids. The CDR3 bases are TGTGCCTGGAGCGAGGACAAAAAGAGAGCTTTCTTT. Translated: CAWSEDKKRAFF.

In nucleotides, the CDR3 is TGTGCCAGCAGCCAAGCCTACAGGGGGCAAAGCACAGATACGCAGTATTTT. Translated, it gives CASSQAYRGQSTDTQYF. V gene TRBV4-2 combines with J gene TRBJ2-3; 9 bases map to TRBD1. This CDR3 contains 17 residues. In germline, CDR1 is LGHNA, CDR2 YNFKEQ. J gave up 0 bases and V 1 base, and 5 bases lay outside the gene matches.

The chain has TRBV14 and TRBJ2-7; 12 nucleotides agree with TRBD2. The CDR3 contains 15 residues. Germline V lookup: CDR1 SGHDN, CDR2 FVKESK. V gave up 4 bases and J gave up 1 base; unmatched junction bases: 2. The chain's CDR3 is CASSLLAGGSYEQYF. The DNA for the CDR3 is TGTGCCAGCAGCCTACTAGCGGGAGGATCCTACGAGCAGTACTTC.

The genes are TRBV18 and TRBJ1-1; 7 bases match TRBD1. Trimming removed 1 base from V and 6 bases from J; junction bases left unmatched: 5. Looked up from germline, CDR1 is KGHSH and CDR2 is LQKENI. The CDR3 totals 14 residues. DNA for the CDR3: TGTGCCAGCTCACCACGGGAAAGGGGGCCTGAAGCTTTCTTT. As protein: CASSPRERGPEAFF.

This chain joins TRBV9 and TRBJ2-1; unclear D gene. The ends were cut back, 0 bases at V and 9 bases at J, with 10 bases in the middle. The germline gives CDR1 SGDLS, CDR2 YYNGEE. The length of the CDR3 is 13 residues. DNA for the CDR3: TGTGCCAGCAGCGTAGTCGTATCAGGTGAGCAGTTCTTC. This codes for CASSVVVSGEQFF.

The chain recombines TRBV5-1 with TRBJ2-5; tentative D call: TRBD1 (6 bases). This CDR3 region has 14 residues. CDR1 is SGHRS, CDR2 YFSETQ, per germline. Trimming shortened V by 3 bases and J by 5 bases, and 14 bases separated the two germline ends. CDR3 loop: CASSYTGSGETQYF. The CDR3 nucleotides read TGCGCCAGCAGCTATACAGGGTCCGGGGAGACCCAGTACTTC.

This CDR3 is CASSSGQGARDEQFF. The DNA of the CDR3 is TGTGCCAGCAGTTCTGGACAGGGGGCGAGGGATGAGCAGTTCTTC. The chain links TRBV6-1 to TRBJ2-1, with TRBD1 matching over 11 bases. V lost 5 bases and J lost 8; bases outside the gene matches: 8. Germline V gives CDR1 MNHNS, CDR2 SASEGT. The CDR3 is 15 amino acids.

The J gene is TRBJ1-2, the V gene TRBV9; D unclear. CDR1 SGDLS and CDR2 YYNGEE come from the germline V gene. The CDR3 length is 15 residues. Trimming took off 0 bases at V and 7 bases at J, with 16 bases between the two ends. In DNA, the CDR3 is TGTGCCAGCAGCGTAGAATCCAGGATTCATGGTGGCTACACCTTC. This codes for CASSVESRIHGGYTF.

The J gene is TRBJ1-2, the V gene TRBV18; 8 nucleotides match TRBD1. The germline V gene has CDR1 KGHSH and CDR2 LQKENI. The CDR3 is made up of 14 amino acids. The ends lost 3 bases at V and 4 bases at J; junction bases unmatched: 4. CDR3 sequence: CASSPGTGIYGYTF. As DNA, the CDR3 is TGTGCCAGCTCACCGGGGACAGGAATCTATGGCTACACCTTC.

The V call is TRBV4-1, the J call TRBJ1-1; D possibly corresponds to TRBD1 (5 bases). The CDR3 is 16 residues long. V gave up 1 base and J gave up 4 bases, with 16 bases separating them. CDR1 and CDR2 from the germline V gene are MGHRA and YSYEKL. The CDR3 spells CASSQVGGERSTEAFF. In DNA form, the CDR3 reads TGCGCCAGCAGCCAAGTGGGAGGGGAACGAAGCACTGAAGCTTTCTTT.

The chain combines TRBV30 with TRBJ1-5, with D perhaps matching TRBD1 (5 bases). Germline lookup yields CDR1 GTSNPN and CDR2 SVGIG (reference sequence). Trimming took 1 base from V and 3 from J, leaving 7 bases between them. CDR3 length: 13 residues. The CDR3 protein is CAWSGGVNQPQHF. CDR3 in DNA: TGTGCCTGGAGTGGGGGGGTCAATCAGCCCCAGCATTTT. The variable domain in full, completed from reference TRBV30 and TRBJ1-5, reads SQTIHQWPATLVQPVGSPLSLECTVEGTSNPNLYWYRQAAGRGLQLLFYSVGIGQISSEVPQNLSASRPQDRQFILSSKKLLLSDSGFYLCAWSGGVNQPQHFGDGTRLSIL.

The chain carries TRBV5-1 and TRBJ2-7, with 12 bases lining up with TRBD1. With 1 base clipped from V and 6 bases from J, the junction kept 8 bases outside the gene matches. Germline CDR1 SGHRS, CDR2 YFSETQ. There are 16 residues in the CDR3. The CDR3 region has the DNA TGCGCCAGCAGCTTGATGGGGACAGGGGGCGCGGGCGAGCAGTACTTC. The encoded protein is CASSLMGTGGAGEQYF.

This chain links TRBV27 with TRBJ2-2; 7 bases fit TRBD2. V was clipped by 3 bases and J by 2 bases; unmatched bases: 6. There are 16 residues in the CDR3. From germline, CDR1 is MNHEY and CDR2 SMNVEV (reference sequence). CDR3 protein: CASSFGGRVNTGELFF. CDR3 nucleotides: TGTGCCAGCAGTTTTGGAGGGAGGGTTAACACCGGGGAGCTGTTTTTT.

The V call is TRBV29-1, the J call TRBJ2-4, with D uncertain. CDR1 SQVTM and CDR2 ANQGSEA come from the germline V gene. Trimming took off 5 bases at V and 5 bases at J, with 13 bases between the two ends. This CDR3 spans 13 amino acids. CDR3 sequence (DNA): TGCAGCGTTACCCGACAACCTCAAAACATTCAGTACTTC. Its translation is CSVTRQPQNIQYF.

The chain combines TRBV15 with TRBJ2-2; the D gene is possibly TRBD2 (6 bases). Germline assignment: CDR1 LNHNV and CDR2 YYDKDF (reference sequence). Trimming shortened V by 0 bases and J by 2 bases, and 10 bases separated the two germline ends. The CDR3 consists of 16 residues. CDR3 sequence (DNA): TGTGCCACCAGCAGAGAGGACTACCGTAACACCGGGGAGCTGTTTTTT. This codes for CATSREDYRNTGELFF.

The chain is built from TRBV5-1 and TRBJ2-4; 9 nucleotides match TRBD2. The CDR3 sequence is 14 residues long. Looked up from germline, CDR1 is SGHRS and CDR2 is YFSETQ. J lost 8 bases, V lost 4 bases, and 7 bases had no gene match. The CDR3 here is CASSQASGNYIQYF. The DNA of the CDR3 is TGCGCCAGCAGCCAAGCTAGCGGGAATTACATTCAGTACTTC.

The chain uses TRBV5-4 and TRBJ1-1; 10 positions agree with TRBD1. The CDR3 covers 15 residues. Unmatched junction bases numbered 5, after V lost 2 bases and J lost 4 bases. Germline CDR1 is SGHNT and CDR2 is YYREEE (reference sequence). The CDR3 DNA is TGTGCCAGCAGCTTATGGGACAGGGGAGGCACTGAAGCTTTCTTT. Encoded protein: CASSLWDRGGTEAFF.

The rearrangement links TRBV5-5 to TRBJ2-3; tentative D call: TRBD2 (6 bases). CDR3 length: 14 amino acids. Trimming pared 1 base from V and 0 bases from J, leaving 6 bases between. From germline, CDR1 is SGHKS and CDR2 YYEKEE (reference sequence). Here the CDR3 reads CASSLTSSTDTQYF. CDR3 sequence (DNA): TGTGCCAGCAGCTTGACTAGCAGCACAGATACGCAGTATTTT.